This TCR beta chain was sequenced for a study of cytomegalovirus exposure and HLA in healthy donors. For the study at large: The 120 validation repertoires, a later analysis reported, used the same platform as the roughly 660 repertoires from the first cohort. Study-wide results and limits: Despite most TCR sequences being rare, some public TCRs occurred in many donors.

Assay: immunoSEQ multiplex PCR; the TCRdb copy retains only in-frame clones and omits some. Among around 62,000 clones listed, around 88% were seen once. Germline V gene data show CDR1 as SGHRS and CDR2 as YFSETQ. With 1 base removed from V and 4 bases from J, the gap between germline ends came to 15 bases. The CDR3 is 16 residues long. For this clone: The antigen remains unidentified.

The TCR originated in a woman younger than 30 in good health and CMV-seronegative. Sequenced input: PBMCs. The chain is built from TRBV5-1 and TRBJ2-1; tentatively, D is TRBD2 (5 bases). The CDR3 DNA sequence: TGCGCCAGCAGCTTGACCAGGACTGGCGGGTACAATGAGCAGTTCTTC. Translated, it gives CASSLTRTGGYNEQFF.